This T cell receptor beta chain came from a study of radiotherapy plus CTLA-4 blockade in lung cancer. Trimming took 1 base from V and 7 from J, leaving 14 bases between them. The V gene's germline CDR1 is MDHEN and CDR2 SYDVKM. This CDR3 contains 15 residues. The table came from immunoSEQ multiplex PCR; TCRdb's copy has only in-frame clones and leaves some out. The table has about 87,000 clones, more than 75% seen once. The sample in question was peripheral blood, obtained from a patient treated with radiotherapy plus ipilimumab. The receptor's source is a human donor with non-small cell lung cancer that progressed on radiotherapy plus ipilimumab. The V call is TRBV28, the J call TRBJ2-1; D possibly corresponds to TRBD1 (6 bases). Here the CDR3 DNA reads TGTGCCAGCAGTTTATTGACAGGCCCCCTGAATGAGCAGTTCTTC. It translates to CASSLLTGPLNEQFF.